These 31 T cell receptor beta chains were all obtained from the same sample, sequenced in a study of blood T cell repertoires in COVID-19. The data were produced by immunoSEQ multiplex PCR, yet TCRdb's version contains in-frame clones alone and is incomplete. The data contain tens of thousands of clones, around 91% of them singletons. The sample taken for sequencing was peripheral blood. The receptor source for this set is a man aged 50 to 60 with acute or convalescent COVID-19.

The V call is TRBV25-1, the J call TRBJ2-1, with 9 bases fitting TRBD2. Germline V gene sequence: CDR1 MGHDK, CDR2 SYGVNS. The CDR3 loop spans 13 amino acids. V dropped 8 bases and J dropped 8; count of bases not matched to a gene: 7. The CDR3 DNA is TGTGCCAGCGGCCCTAGCGGGAACGATGAGCAGTTCTTC. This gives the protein CASGPSGNDEQFF.

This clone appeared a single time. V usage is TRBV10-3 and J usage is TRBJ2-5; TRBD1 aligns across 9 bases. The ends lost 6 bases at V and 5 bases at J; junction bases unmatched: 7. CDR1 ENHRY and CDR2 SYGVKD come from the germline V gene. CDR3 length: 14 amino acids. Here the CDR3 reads CAIRSGTGQETQYF. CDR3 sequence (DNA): TGTGCCATCAGGTCCGGGACAGGGCAGGAGACCCAGTACTTC.

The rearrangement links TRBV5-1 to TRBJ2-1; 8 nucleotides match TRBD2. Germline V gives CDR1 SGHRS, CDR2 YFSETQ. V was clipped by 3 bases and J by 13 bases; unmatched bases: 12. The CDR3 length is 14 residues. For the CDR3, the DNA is TGCGCCAGCAGCTGGGAAGTTAGCGGGATCCTTCAGTTCTTC. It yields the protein CASSWEVSGILQFF.

The CDR3 sequence: CASGLVWQDMSNQPQHF. In nucleotides, the CDR3 is TGTGCTAGTGGTTTGGTATGGCAGGACATGAGCAATCAGCCCCAGCATTTT. The genes are TRBV12-5 and TRBJ1-5; tentatively, D is TRBD1 (5 bases). The V gene lost 0 bases and the J gene lost 1 base, with 13 bases spanning the gap. The CDR3 is 17 residues long. Germline loops: CDR1 LGHNT, CDR2 FRNRAP.

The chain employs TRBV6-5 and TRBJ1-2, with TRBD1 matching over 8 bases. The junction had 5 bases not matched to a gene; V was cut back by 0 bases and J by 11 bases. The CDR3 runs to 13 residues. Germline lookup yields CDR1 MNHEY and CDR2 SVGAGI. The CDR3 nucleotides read TGTGCCAGCAGTTACTCGAGACAGGGGAGGTACACCTTC. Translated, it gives CASSYSRQGRYTF.

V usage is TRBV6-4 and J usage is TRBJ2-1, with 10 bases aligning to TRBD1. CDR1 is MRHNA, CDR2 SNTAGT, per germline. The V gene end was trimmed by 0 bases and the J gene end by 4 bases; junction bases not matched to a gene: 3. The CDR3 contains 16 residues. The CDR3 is CASSDSGTGDYNEQFF. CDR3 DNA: TGTGCCAGCAGTGACTCTGGGACAGGGGATTACAATGAGCAGTTCTTC.

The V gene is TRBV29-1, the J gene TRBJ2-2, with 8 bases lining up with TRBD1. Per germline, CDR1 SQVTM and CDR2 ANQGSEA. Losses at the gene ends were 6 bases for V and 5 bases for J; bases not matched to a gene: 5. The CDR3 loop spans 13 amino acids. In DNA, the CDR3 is TGCAGCGTCAGGACAGGGTGGACCGGGGAGCTGTTTTTT. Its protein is CSVRTGWTGELFF.

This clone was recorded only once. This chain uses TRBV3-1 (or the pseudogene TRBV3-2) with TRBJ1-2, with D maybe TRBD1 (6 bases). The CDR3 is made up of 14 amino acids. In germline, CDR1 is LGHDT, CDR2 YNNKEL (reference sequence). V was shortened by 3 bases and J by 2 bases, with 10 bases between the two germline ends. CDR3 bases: TGTGCCAGCAGCCAGCCGGGACACAACTATGGCTACACCTTC. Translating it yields CASSQPGHNYGYTF.

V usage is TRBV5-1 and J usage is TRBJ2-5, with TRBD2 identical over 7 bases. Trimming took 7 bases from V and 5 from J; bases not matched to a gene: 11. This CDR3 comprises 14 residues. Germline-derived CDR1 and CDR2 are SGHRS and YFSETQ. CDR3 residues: CASAPEAGRETQYF. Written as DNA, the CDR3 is TGCGCCAGCGCTCCCGAAGCGGGGCGGGAGACCCAGTACTTC. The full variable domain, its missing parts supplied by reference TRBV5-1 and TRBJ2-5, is KAGVTQTPRYLIKTRGQQVTLSCSPISGHRSVSWYQQTPGQGLQFLFEYFSETQRNKGNFPGRFSGRQFSNSRSEMNVSTLELGDSALYLCASAPEAGRETQYFGPGTRLLVL.

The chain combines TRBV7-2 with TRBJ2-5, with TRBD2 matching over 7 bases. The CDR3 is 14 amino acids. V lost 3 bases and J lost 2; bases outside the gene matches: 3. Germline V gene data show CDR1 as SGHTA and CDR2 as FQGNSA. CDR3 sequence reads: CASSFGGGQETQYF. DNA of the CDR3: TGTGCCAGCAGCTTTGGGGGGGGGCAAGAGACCCAGTACTTC.

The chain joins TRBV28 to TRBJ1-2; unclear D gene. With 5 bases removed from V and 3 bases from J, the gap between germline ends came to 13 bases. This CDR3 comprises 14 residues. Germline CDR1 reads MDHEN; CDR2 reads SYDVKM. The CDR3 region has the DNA TGTGCCAGCAGTCCCGGGATGAACCACTATGGCTACACCTTC. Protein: CASSPGMNHYGYTF.

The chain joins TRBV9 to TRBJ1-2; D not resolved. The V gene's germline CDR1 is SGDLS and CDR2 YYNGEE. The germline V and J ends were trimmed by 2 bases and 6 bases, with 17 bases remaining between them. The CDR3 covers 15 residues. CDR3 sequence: CASSVAYRGGHGYTF. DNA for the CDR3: TGTGCCAGCAGCGTCGCGTACAGAGGAGGCCATGGCTACACCTTC. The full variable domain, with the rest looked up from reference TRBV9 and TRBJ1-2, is DSGVTQTPKHLITATGQRVTLRCSPRSGDLSVYWYQQSLDQGLQFLIQYYNGEERAKGNILERFSAQQFPDLHSELNLSSLELGDSALYFCASSVAYRGGHGYTFGSGTRLTVV.

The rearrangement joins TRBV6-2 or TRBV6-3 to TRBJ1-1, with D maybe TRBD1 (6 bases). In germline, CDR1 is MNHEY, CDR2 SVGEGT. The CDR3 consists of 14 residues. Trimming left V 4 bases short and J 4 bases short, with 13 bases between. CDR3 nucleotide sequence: TGTGCCAGCAGTTTCACACAGGGTGGCACTGAAGCTTTCTTT. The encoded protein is CASSFTQGGTEAFF.

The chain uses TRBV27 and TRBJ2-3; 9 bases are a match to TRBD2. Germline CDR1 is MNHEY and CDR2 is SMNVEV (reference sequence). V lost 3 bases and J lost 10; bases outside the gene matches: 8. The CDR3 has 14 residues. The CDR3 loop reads CASSFWREGTSQYF. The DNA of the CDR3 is TGTGCCAGCAGTTTTTGGCGGGAGGGGACGTCGCAGTATTTT.

This chain's CDR3 is CASSRRTGVTDNQPQHF. CDR3 nucleotide sequence: TGTGCCAGCAGTCGCCGAACAGGGGTTACGGACAATCAGCCCCAGCATTTT. This chain joins TRBV27 and TRBJ1-5, with 7 bases matching TRBD1. The CDR3 covers 17 residues. CDR1 is MNHEY and CDR2 is SMNVEV in the germline V gene (reference sequence). Trimming at V came to 5 bases and at J to 3 bases, leaving 13 bases not matched to a gene.

CDR3 protein: CASSLGGRGQNIQYF. Here the CDR3 DNA reads TGTGCCAGCAGCCTTGGAGGCAGGGGCCAAAACATTCAGTACTTC. The chain recombines TRBV28 with TRBJ2-4; D might be TRBD1 (6 bases). The CDR3 length is 15 residues. The V gene lost 6 bases and the J gene lost 5 bases, with 17 bases spanning the gap. Germline loops: CDR1 MDHEN, CDR2 SYDVKM.

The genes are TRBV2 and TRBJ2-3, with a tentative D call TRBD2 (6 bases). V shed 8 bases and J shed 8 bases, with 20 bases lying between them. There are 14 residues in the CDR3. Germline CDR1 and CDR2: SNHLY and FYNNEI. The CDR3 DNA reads TGTGCCAGCGGGGGGACTTCGAACGTAGGTACGCAGTATTTT. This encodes CASGGTSNVGTQYF.

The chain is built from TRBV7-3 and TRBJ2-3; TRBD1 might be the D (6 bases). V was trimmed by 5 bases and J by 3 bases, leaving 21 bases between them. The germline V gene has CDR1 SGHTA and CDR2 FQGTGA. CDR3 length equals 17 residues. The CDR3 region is CASSQSAPGAGTDTQYF. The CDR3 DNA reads TGTGCCAGCAGCCAATCAGCCCCAGGGGCAGGGACAGATACGCAGTATTTT.

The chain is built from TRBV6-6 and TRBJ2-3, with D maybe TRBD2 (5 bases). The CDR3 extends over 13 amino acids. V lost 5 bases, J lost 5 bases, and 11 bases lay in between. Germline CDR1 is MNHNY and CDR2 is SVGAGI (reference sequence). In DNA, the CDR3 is TGTGCCAGCAGTACGGGGTATAGAGATACGCAGTATTTT. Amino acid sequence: CASSTGYRDTQYF.

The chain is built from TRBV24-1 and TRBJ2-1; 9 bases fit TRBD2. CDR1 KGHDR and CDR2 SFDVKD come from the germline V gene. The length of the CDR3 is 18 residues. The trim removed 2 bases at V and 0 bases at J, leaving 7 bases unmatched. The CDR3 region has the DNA TGTGCCACCAGTGATTCTAGCGGGACATGGGCCTCCTACAATGAGCAGTTCTTC. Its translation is CATSDSSGTWASYNEQFF.

The CDR3 loop is CASSQRWTRKNTGELFF. The CDR3 DNA reads TGTGCCAGCAGCCAAAGGTGGACTAGGAAGAACACCGGGGAGCTGTTTTTT. The chain carries TRBV7-8 and TRBJ2-2, with TRBD2 matching over 7 bases. CDR1 SGHVS and CDR2 FQNEAQ come from the germline V gene. V lost 5 bases and J lost 1; bases outside the gene matches: 10. The CDR3 is 17 residues long.

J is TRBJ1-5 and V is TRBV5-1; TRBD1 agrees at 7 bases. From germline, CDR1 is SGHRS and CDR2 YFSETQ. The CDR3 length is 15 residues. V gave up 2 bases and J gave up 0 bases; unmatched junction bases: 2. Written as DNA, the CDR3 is TGCGCCAGCAGCTTTGGGACAGCTAGCAATCAGCCCCAGCATTTT. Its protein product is CASSFGTASNQPQHF.

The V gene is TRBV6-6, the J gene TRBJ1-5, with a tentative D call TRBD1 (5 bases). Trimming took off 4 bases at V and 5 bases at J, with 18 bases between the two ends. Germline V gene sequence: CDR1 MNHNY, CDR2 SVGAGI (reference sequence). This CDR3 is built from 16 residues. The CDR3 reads CASSSPGRGTDQPQHF. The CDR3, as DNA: TGTGCCAGCAGTTCCCCCGGGAGGGGTACGGATCAGCCCCAGCATTTT.

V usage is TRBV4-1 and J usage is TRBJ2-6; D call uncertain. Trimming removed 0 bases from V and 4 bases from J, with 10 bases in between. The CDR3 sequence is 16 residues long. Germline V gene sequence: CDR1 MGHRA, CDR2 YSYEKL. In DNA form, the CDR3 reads TGCGCCAGCAGCCAAGATTCTGCGGTCGGGGCCAACGTCCTGACTTTC. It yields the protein CASSQDSAVGANVLTF.

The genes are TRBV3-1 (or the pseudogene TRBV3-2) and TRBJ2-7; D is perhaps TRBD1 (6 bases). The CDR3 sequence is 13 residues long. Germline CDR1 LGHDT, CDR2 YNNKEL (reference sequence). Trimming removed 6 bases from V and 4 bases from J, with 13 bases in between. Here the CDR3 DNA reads TGTGCCAGCAGTCCCACAGGGATATACGAGCAGTACTTC. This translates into CASSPTGIYEQYF.

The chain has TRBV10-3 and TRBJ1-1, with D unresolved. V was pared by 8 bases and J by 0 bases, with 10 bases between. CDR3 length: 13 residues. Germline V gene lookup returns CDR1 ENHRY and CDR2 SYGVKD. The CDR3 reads CAICEDLNTEAFF. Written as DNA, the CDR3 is TGTGCCATCTGCGAGGACTTGAACACTGAAGCTTTCTTT.

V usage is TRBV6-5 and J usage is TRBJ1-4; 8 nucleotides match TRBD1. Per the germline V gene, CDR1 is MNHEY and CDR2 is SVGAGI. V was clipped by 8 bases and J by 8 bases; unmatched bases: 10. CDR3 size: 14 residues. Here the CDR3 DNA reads TGTGCCAGCCGAAAGGGCCGGACAGGGGAAAAACTGTTTTTT. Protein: CASRKGRTGEKLFF.

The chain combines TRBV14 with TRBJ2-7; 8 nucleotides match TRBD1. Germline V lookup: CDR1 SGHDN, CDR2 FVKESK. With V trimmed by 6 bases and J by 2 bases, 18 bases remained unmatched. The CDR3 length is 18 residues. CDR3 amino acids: CASRHKGWVWTGPYEQYF. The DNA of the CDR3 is TGTGCCAGCAGGCACAAGGGTTGGGTCTGGACAGGGCCCTACGAGCAGTACTTC.

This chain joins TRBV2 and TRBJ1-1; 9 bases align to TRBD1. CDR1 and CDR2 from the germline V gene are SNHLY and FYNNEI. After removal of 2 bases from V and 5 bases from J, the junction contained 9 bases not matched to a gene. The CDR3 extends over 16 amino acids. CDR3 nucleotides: TGTGCCAGCAGTGAACCGGGACAGGGAAGGGGGACTGAAGCTTTCTTT. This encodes CASSEPGQGRGTEAFF.

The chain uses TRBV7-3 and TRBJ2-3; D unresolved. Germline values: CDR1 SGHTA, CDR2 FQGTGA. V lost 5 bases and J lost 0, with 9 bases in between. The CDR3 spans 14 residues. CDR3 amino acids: CASSPARSTDTQYF. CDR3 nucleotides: TGTGCCAGCAGCCCCGCCCGGAGCACAGATACGCAGTATTTT. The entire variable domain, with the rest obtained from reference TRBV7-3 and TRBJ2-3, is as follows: GAGVSQTPSNKVTEKGKYVELRCDPISGHTALYWYRQSLGQGPEFLIYFQGTGAADDSGLPNDRFFAVRPEGSVSTLKIQRTERGDSAVYLCASSPARSTDTQYFGPGTRLTVL.

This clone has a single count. The CDR3 bases are TGTGCCAGCAGCCAAGGGGAGGGGGAGATGGGTGAGCAGTTCTTC. Its protein is CASSQGEGEMGEQFF. The V gene is TRBV4-2, the J gene TRBJ2-1; possibly TRBD2 for D (7 bases). CDR3 length equals 15 residues. Trimming removed 1 base from V and 9 bases from J, with 16 bases in between. Looked up from germline, CDR1 is LGHNA and CDR2 is YNFKEQ.